Listed here are 13 T cell receptor beta chains from one sample, sequenced in a study of shared clonotypes between healthy human individuals. Here immunoSEQ multiplex PCR was the method, and the copy in TCRdb shows in-frame clones only, minus some. Of roughly 1 million clones in the sample, 65% to 75% were seen once. The sample was memory CD4+ T cells sorted from blood. The sample's subset: CD45RA-negative fraction. These receptors originate from a man between 18 and 35 years old in good health.

The V and J genes are TRBV6-6 and TRBJ1-5; the D is unclear. Trimming cost V 5 bases and J 5 bases, with 13 bases left between them. Per germline, CDR1 MNHNY and CDR2 SVGAGI (reference sequence). The CDR3 has 14 residues. CDR3 DNA: TGTGCCAGCAGTGCCCGTTTCGGAGATCAGCCCCAGCATTTT. This codes for CASSARFGDQPQHF.

Remarks on this clone: Other nucleotide sequences in the sample specify the same CDR3. The gene calls are TRBV7-9 and TRBJ2-3; 11 bases are shared with TRBD2. The CDR3 has 14 amino acids. Per germline, CDR1 SEHNR and CDR2 FQNEAQ (reference sequence). The junction had 2 bases not matched to a gene; V was cut back by 5 bases and J by 4 bases. The CDR3 DNA sequence: TGTGCCAGCAGCCTTAGCGGGGGGGCAGATACGCAGTATTTT. Translation gives CASSLSGGADTQYF.

This clone came up many times. The chain joins TRBV27 to TRBJ2-7, with a tentative D call TRBD1 (5 bases). Germline V gene lookup returns CDR1 MNHEY and CDR2 SMNVEV (reference sequence). The CDR3 sequence is 15 residues long. Deletions cut 3 bases from V and 2 bases from J, with 14 bases between. The CDR3 DNA follows: TGTGCCAGCAGTTTGGTCAAGGGGCCCACCTACGAGCAGTACTTC. Translating it yields CASSLVKGPTYEQYF.

The V call is TRBV6-6, the J call TRBJ2-7; D may be TRBD1 (6 bases). Germline CDR1 MNHNY, CDR2 SVGAGI (reference sequence). Trimming cost V 6 bases and J 2 bases, with 20 bases left between them. CDR3 length equals 16 residues. DNA for the CDR3: TGTGCCAGCAGCGATTACAGGGTTGGGCCCACCTACGAGCAGTACTTC. Protein sequence: CASSDYRVGPTYEQYF.

The genes are TRBV6-6 and TRBJ1-5; D gene uncertain. The V end lost 8 bases, the J end lost 0 bases, and 17 bases lay between the germline ends. Germline V CDR1 and CDR2: MNHNY, SVGAGI (reference sequence). This CDR3 comprises 16 residues. This chain's CDR3 is CASWPGRIYSNQPQHF. The DNA for the CDR3 is TGTGCCAGCTGGCCCGGGAGGATTTATAGCAATCAGCCCCAGCATTTT.

This chain connects TRBV7-2 to TRBJ2-3; 7 positions agree with TRBD1. Losses at the gene ends were 6 bases for V and 0 bases for J; bases not matched to a gene: 3. Germline CDR1 is SGHTA and CDR2 is FQGNSA. The CDR3 loop spans 14 amino acids. CDR3 protein: CASSPGQSTDTQYF. DNA for the CDR3: TGTGCCAGCAGTCCGGGACAGAGCACAGATACGCAGTATTTT.

This chain uses TRBV2 with TRBJ2-2, with a weak D call TRBD2 (6 bases). Looked up from germline, CDR1 is SNHLY and CDR2 is FYNNEI. V was cut by 4 bases and J by 1 base, with 13 bases left in between. The CDR3 length is 16 residues. The CDR3 sequence: CASSVMGGWNTGELFF. In DNA, the CDR3 is TGTGCCAGCAGTGTAATGGGGGGTTGGAACACCGGGGAGCTGTTTTTT.

The rearrangement links TRBV4-3 to TRBJ2-7; D may be TRBD1 or TRBD2 (5 bases each). Per the germline V gene, CDR1 is LGHNA and CDR2 is YSLEER. Trimming removed 0 bases from V and 6 bases from J, with 18 bases in between. This CDR3 is built from 16 residues. Here the CDR3 reads CASSQDPGGRASEQYF. DNA of the CDR3: TGCGCCAGCAGCCAAGATCCAGGAGGCAGGGCTTCCGAGCAGTACTTC.

The chain recombines TRBV10-3 with TRBJ2-7; tentative D call: TRBD1 (5 bases). This CDR3 is built from 12 residues. Germline loops: CDR1 ENHRY, CDR2 SYGVKD. Trimming took off 3 bases at V and 5 bases at J, with 8 bases between the two ends. The CDR3 here is CAISDRENEQYF. In DNA, the CDR3 is TGTGCCATCAGTGACAGGGAAAACGAGCAGTACTTC.

The chain recombines TRBV9 with TRBJ2-5, with D possibly TRBD1 on 7 matching bases. The germline V gene encodes CDR1 SGDLS and CDR2 YYNGEE. V lost 3 bases and J lost 5, with 11 bases in between. This CDR3 spans 13 amino acids. The CDR3 DNA sequence: TGTGCCAGCAGCGCGACAGGGAGGGAGACCCAGTACTTC. Translating gives CASSATGRETQYF.

This chain uses TRBV7-8 with TRBJ2-1, with no clear D. Germline assignment: CDR1 SGHVS and CDR2 FQNEAQ. The CDR3 sequence is 15 residues long. Trimming shortened V by 3 bases and J by 1 base, and 10 bases separated the two germline ends. This CDR3 is CASSLTEISYNEQFF. CDR3 nucleotides: TGTGCCAGCAGCTTGACGGAAATTTCCTACAATGAGCAGTTCTTC.

V gene TRBV30 combines with J gene TRBJ1-2; 10 bases line up with TRBD1. In germline, CDR1 is GTSNPN, CDR2 SVGIG (reference sequence). CDR3 length: 15 amino acids. V shed 2 bases and J 5 bases; nucleotides not matched to a gene: 8. The CDR3 bases are TGTGCCTGGAGTCCCCGGGACAGGGGATATTATGGCTACACCTTC. This sequence encodes CAWSPRDRGYYGYTF.

This clone was recorded only once. A read error is possible here, since a much larger clone lies one base away. Other nucleotide sequences in the sample specify the same CDR3. The chain links TRBV5-1 to TRBJ2-1; TRBD1 might be the D (5 bases). The CDR3 has 15 amino acids. Germline V gives CDR1 SGHRS, CDR2 YFSETQ. Trimming left V 4 bases short and J 0 bases short, with 11 bases between. The CDR3 sequence is CASSPGRSSYNEQFF. The DNA of the CDR3 is TGCGCCAGCAGCCCAGGGCGGAGCTCCTACAATGAGCAGTTCTTC.